This T cell receptor beta chain was found in a study of T cell responses to AZD1222 COVID-19 vaccine. TCRdb's copy holds only in-frame clones and misses some; the assay was immunoSEQ multiplex PCR. Of roughly 29,000 clones in the sample, over 85% are singletons; the top ten hold 8.1%. The CDR3 runs to 18 residues. The clonotype was recovered from an adult in good health. This rearrangement joins TRBV12-2 to TRBJ2-7; the listed D gene, TRBD2, was not tested against the DNA. TRBV12-2 is classified as a pseudogene. The source material was peripheral blood, sampled on day 0 of AZD1222 vaccination. DNA for the CDR3: TGTGCAAGTCGCTTAATGCTTATTTGGACTGTTGACTCCTACGAGCAGTACTTC. Amino acids: CASRLMLIWTVDSYEQYF.